These 24 T cell receptor beta chains came from one sample sequenced in a study of blood T cell repertoires in COVID-19. Assay used: immunoSEQ multiplex PCR; TCRdb lists only in-frame clones, some missing. Of around 700,000 clones in the sample, around 90% were seen once. The sample consisted of peripheral blood. The receptors were gathered from a woman under 30 with acute or convalescent COVID-19.

This clone was detected once. The chain has TRBV6-5 and TRBJ2-1; 8 positions agree with TRBD1. Germline V CDR1 and CDR2: MNHEY, SVGAGI. CDR3 size: 13 residues. V lost 2 bases to trimming and J lost 10 bases; unmatched junction nucleotides: 4. Here the CDR3 DNA reads TGTGCCAGCAGTTACGGACAGGGACGCGAGCAGTTCTTC. It yields the protein CASSYGQGREQFF.

This clone appeared a single time. The genes are TRBV2 and TRBJ1-3; D not certain. CDR1 and CDR2 (germline): SNHLY, FYNNEI. The V gene lost 7 bases and the J gene lost 0 bases, with 22 bases spanning the gap. CDR3 length: 18 residues. In nucleotides, the CDR3 is TGTGCCAGCATGGGAGGGCCGGCGATGATTTACTCTGGAAACACCATATATTTT. Protein: CASMGGPAMIYSGNTIYF.

This clone was counted only a few times. The V gene is TRBV4-1, the J gene TRBJ1-6, with no clear D. This CDR3 contains 13 residues. With 4 bases removed from V and 11 bases from J, the gap between germline ends came to 12 bases. CDR1 MGHRA and CDR2 YSYEKL come from the germline V gene. The CDR3 region is CASSRLGGPPLHF. The CDR3 DNA reads TGCGCCAGCAGCCGTCTGGGAGGTCCACCCCTCCACTTT.

The chain couples TRBV7-9 to TRBJ1-3, with TRBD1 as a possible D gene (6 bases). CDR1 and CDR2 (germline): SEHNR, FQNEAQ (reference sequence). The CDR3 runs 16 residues. V gave up 1 base and J gave up 2 bases, with 12 bases separating them. CDR3 region: CASSLVEGGPGNTIYF. The CDR3 DNA reads as TGTGCCAGCAGCTTAGTGGAGGGGGGGCCTGGAAACACCATATATTTT. Drawing the rest from reference TRBV7-9 and TRBJ1-3, the complete variable domain is DTGVSQNPRHKITKRGQNVTFRCDPISEHNRLYWYRQTLGQGPEFLTYFQNEAQLEKSRLLSDRFSAERPKGSFSTLEIQRTEQGDSAMYLCASSLVEGGPGNTIYFGEGSWLTVV.

V is TRBV4-1 and J is TRBJ2-7; D not certain. V lost 0 bases and J 3 bases, leaving 6 bases between the germline ends. CDR1 is MGHRA, CDR2 YSYEKL, per germline. The CDR3 runs 13 residues. The CDR3 DNA follows: TGCGCCAGCAGCCAAGAATCCAGCTACGAGCAGTACTTC. This translates into CASSQESSYEQYF.

The V call is TRBV7-8, the J call TRBJ2-1, with TRBD2 as a possible D gene (7 bases). The ends were cut back, 2 bases at V and 6 bases at J, with 14 bases in the middle. The CDR3 has 15 amino acids. From germline, CDR1 is SGHVS and CDR2 FQNEAQ. The CDR3 reads CASSLYGGHGNEQFF. The CDR3 DNA reads as TGTGCCAGCAGCTTATACGGGGGGCACGGCAATGAGCAGTTCTTC.

This clone was found a few times. The chain recombines TRBV7-8 with TRBJ2-3; 11 bases map to TRBD2. Germline trimming cut 10 bases from V and 5 bases from J; bases unmatched to any gene: 14. From germline, CDR1 is SGHVS and CDR2 FQNEAQ. The CDR3 consists of 16 residues. CDR3 sequence reads: CAIKALAGGPVDTQYF. The CDR3 DNA reads TGTGCCATAAAAGCTTTAGCGGGGGGGCCTGTAGATACGCAGTATTTT. Combining the CDR3 with reference TRBV7-8 and TRBJ2-3 gives the whole variable domain GAGVSQSPRYKVAKRGQDVALRCDPISGHVSLFWYQQALGQGPEFLTYFQNEAQLDKSGLPSDRFFAERPEGSVSTLKIQRTQQEDSAVYLCAIKALAGGPVDTQYFGPGTRLTVL.

The chain links TRBV29-1 to TRBJ2-3; 7 bases align to TRBD2. This CDR3 is 14 amino acids long. Germline values: CDR1 SQVTM, CDR2 ANQGSEA. Losses at the gene ends were 7 bases for V and 2 bases for J; bases not matched to a gene: 9. The CDR3 reads CSAASGLVTDTQYF. As DNA, the CDR3 is TGCAGCGCCGCGTCCGGACTAGTCACAGATACGCAGTATTTT.

This chain joins TRBV25-1 and TRBJ1-4; 7 nucleotides agree with TRBD1. The CDR3 is 14 residues long. Unmatched junction bases numbered 6, after V lost 3 bases and J lost 8 bases. In germline, CDR1 is MGHDK, CDR2 SYGVNS. In DNA form, the CDR3 reads TGTGCCAGCAGTGACTCAGGGGGTCGCGAAAAACTGTTTTTT. It yields the protein CASSDSGGREKLFF.

The V gene is TRBV20-1, the J gene TRBJ1-2; perhaps TRBD1 as D (5 bases). The germline V and J ends were trimmed by 3 bases and 0 bases, with 17 bases remaining between them. Germline V gene sequence: CDR1 DFQATT, CDR2 SNEGSKA (reference sequence). This CDR3 is 16 amino acids long. Here the CDR3 DNA reads TGCAGTGCTAGTAACCCCACAGGCATGGCTAACTATGGCTACACCTTC. Encoded protein: CSASNPTGMANYGYTF.

V gene TRBV6-5 combines with J gene TRBJ2-6, with TRBD1 matching 7 bases. Germline V lookup: CDR1 MNHEY, CDR2 SVGAGI. Losses at the gene ends were 8 bases for V and 4 bases for J; bases not matched to a gene: 8. This CDR3 is 15 amino acids long. The CDR3 coding sequence is TGTGCCAGCGAGGAGAGGGGGCGCGGGGCCAACGTCCTGACTTTC. This encodes CASEERGRGANVLTF.

This chain connects TRBV5-6 to TRBJ1-1; 7 bases line up with TRBD1. The CDR3 runs 16 residues. CDR1 and CDR2 from the germline V gene are SGHDT and YYEEEE. Trimming removed 3 bases from V and 4 bases from J; junction bases left unmatched: 12. CDR3 bases: TGTGCCAGCAGCTGGTGGACAGGCGTGGGGAGCACTGAAGCTTTCTTT. Translated, it gives CASSWWTGVGSTEAFF.

V usage is TRBV10-3 and J usage is TRBJ1-1; D is possibly TRBD1 (5 bases). With 0 bases removed from V and 11 bases from J, the gap between germline ends came to 10 bases. Germline values: CDR1 ENHRY, CDR2 SYGVKD. The CDR3 is 12 amino acids. The CDR3 loop is CAISESGGKAFF. In nucleotides, the CDR3 is TGTGCCATCAGTGAGTCCGGGGGGAAGGCTTTCTTT.

The chain joins TRBV19 to TRBJ2-2, with a possible D match to TRBD2 (5 bases). V was shortened by 2 bases and J by 0 bases, with 10 bases between the two germline ends. This CDR3 comprises 16 residues. The germline gives CDR1 LNHDA, CDR2 SQIVND (reference sequence). The CDR3 region is CASSINAGTNTGELFF. The CDR3 DNA follows: TGTGCCAGTAGTATAAACGCGGGTACGAACACCGGGGAGCTGTTTTTT. The variable domain in full, completed from reference TRBV19 and TRBJ2-2, reads DGGITQSPKYLFRKEGQNVTLSCEQNLNHDAMYWYRQDPGQGLRLIYYSQIVNDFQKGDIAEGYSVSREKKESFPLTVTSAQKNPTAFYLCASSINAGTNTGELFFGEGSRLTVL.

The gene calls are TRBV6-1 and TRBJ2-3; 10 bases are a match to TRBD2. V was clipped by 0 bases and J by 2 bases; unmatched bases: 5. The CDR3 runs to 17 residues. The germline V gene encodes CDR1 MNHNS and CDR2 SASEGT. CDR3 amino acids: CASSEAGLAGVTDTQYF. The CDR3 DNA follows: TGTGCCAGCAGTGAAGCGGGGCTAGCGGGGGTCACAGATACGCAGTATTTT.

The chain recombines TRBV3-1 (or the pseudogene TRBV3-2) with TRBJ2-3; D not certain. Trimming took 0 bases from V and 6 from J, leaving 7 bases between them. The CDR3 loop spans 13 amino acids. Germline lookup yields CDR1 LGHDT and CDR2 YNNKEL (reference sequence). CDR3 amino acids: CASSQDSPDTQYF. CDR3 bases: TGTGCCAGCAGCCAAGATTCCCCGGATACGCAGTATTTT.

This chain uses TRBV4-1 with TRBJ1-3, with a tentative D call TRBD1 (5 bases). CDR1 is MGHRA and CDR2 is YSYEKL in the germline V gene. V was clipped by 0 bases and J by 4 bases, with 22 bases between them. The CDR3 is made up of 19 amino acids. CDR3 region: CASSQDRFAGPEKGNTIYF. The CDR3 nucleotides read TGCGCCAGCAGCCAAGATCGGTTTGCAGGGCCAGAAAAGGGAAACACCATATATTTT.

V gene TRBV18 combines with J gene TRBJ2-2; tentatively, D is TRBD2 (5 bases). CDR3 size: 16 residues. Germline values: CDR1 KGHSH, CDR2 LQKENI. V shed 2 bases and J shed 4 bases, with 14 bases lying between them. Written as DNA, the CDR3 is TGTGCCAGCTCACCAATAGAGGGTTCCGTCACCGGGGAGCTGTTTTTT. Encoded protein: CASSPIEGSVTGELFF.

The V gene is TRBV4-3, the J gene TRBJ2-6; TRBD1 matches at 7 bases. The trim removed 0 bases at V and 0 bases at J, leaving 8 bases unmatched. This CDR3 has 19 residues. Germline CDR1 and CDR2: LGHNA and YSLEER. The CDR3 is CASSQEPPGGYSGANVLTF. The DNA for the CDR3 is TGCGCCAGCAGCCAAGAACCCCCAGGGGGTTACTCTGGGGCCAACGTCCTGACTTTC.

This clone appeared a few times. The chain combines TRBV7-2 with TRBJ1-3, with a possible D match to TRBD1 (5 bases). Germline values: CDR1 SGHTA, CDR2 FQGNSA. V was cut by 1 base and J by 0 bases, with 13 bases left in between. This CDR3 is 17 amino acids long. DNA for the CDR3: TGTGCCAGCAGCTTAGGGGGGGGGATTTCCTCTGGAAACACCATATATTTT. Its translation is CASSLGGGISSGNTIYF. Together with reference TRBV7-2 and TRBJ1-3, the CDR3 gives the full variable domain: GAGVSQSPSNKVTEKGKDVELRCDPISGHTALYWYRQSLGQGLEFLIYFQGNSAPDKSGLPSDRFSAERTGGSVSTLTIQRTQQEDSAVYLCASSLGGGISSGNTIYFGEGSWLTVV.

The chain recombines TRBV29-1 with TRBJ1-2; D unclear. CDR1 and CDR2 from the germline V gene are SQVTM and ANQGSEA. V lost 7 bases and J 0 bases, leaving 15 bases between the germline ends. The CDR3 totals 14 residues. In DNA, the CDR3 is TGCAGCGCCATAGAATTTACCCCTAACTATGGCTACACCTTC. It is translated as CSAIEFTPNYGYTF. Together with reference TRBV29-1 and TRBJ1-2, the CDR3 gives the full variable domain: SAVISQKPSRDICQRGTSLTIQCQVDSQVTMMFWYRQQPGQSLTLIATANQGSEATYESGFVIDKFPISRPNLTFSTLTVSNMSPEDSSIYLCSAIEFTPNYGYTFGSGTRLTVV.

The rearrangement joins TRBV9 to TRBJ1-1, with TRBD1 matching 9 bases. With V trimmed by 5 bases and J by 7 bases, 15 bases remained unmatched. The germline V gene encodes CDR1 SGDLS and CDR2 YYNGEE. This CDR3 is 16 amino acids long. This CDR3 is CASSQADRGYFGEAFF. CDR3 bases: TGTGCCAGCAGTCAGGCGGACAGGGGCTACTTTGGTGAAGCTTTCTTT. The full variable domain, completed using reference TRBV9 and TRBJ1-1, is DSGVTQTPKHLITATGQRVTLRCSPRSGDLSVYWYQQSLDQGLQFLIQYYNGEERAKGNILERFSAQQFPDLHSELNLSSLELGDSALYFCASSQADRGYFGEAFFGQGTRLTVV.

V is TRBV4-1 and J is TRBJ2-2; 8 nucleotides line up with TRBD2. The V segment lost 4 bases and the J segment 7 bases; nucleotides outside the gene matches: 8. The CDR3 length is 15 residues. CDR1 is MGHRA and CDR2 is YSYEKL in the germline V gene. CDR3 in DNA: TGCGCCAGCAGCCCAACGGGACTAGGGTACGGGGAGCTGTTTTTT. Translating it yields CASSPTGLGYGELFF.

The chain has TRBV3-1 (or the pseudogene TRBV3-2) and TRBJ2-7, with TRBD1 matching over 7 bases. Germline-derived CDR1 and CDR2 are LGHDT and YNNKEL (reference sequence). The J segment lost 6 bases and the V segment lost 0 bases, leaving 8 bases of the junction unmatched. This CDR3 region has 15 residues. CDR3 residues: CASSQDKVTGTEQYF. The CDR3 DNA is TGTGCCAGCAGCCAAGATAAAGTGACAGGGACCGAGCAGTACTTC.